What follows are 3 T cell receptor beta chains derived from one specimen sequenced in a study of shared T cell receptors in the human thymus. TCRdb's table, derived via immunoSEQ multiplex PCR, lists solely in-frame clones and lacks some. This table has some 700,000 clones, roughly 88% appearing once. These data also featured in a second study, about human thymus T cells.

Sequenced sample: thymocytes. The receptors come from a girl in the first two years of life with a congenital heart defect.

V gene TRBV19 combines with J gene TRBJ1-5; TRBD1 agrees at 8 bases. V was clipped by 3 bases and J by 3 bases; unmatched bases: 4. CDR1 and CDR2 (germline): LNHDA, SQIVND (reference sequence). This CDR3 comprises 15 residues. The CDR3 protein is CASSMGQDYNQPQHF. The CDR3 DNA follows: TGTGCCAGTAGTATGGGACAGGACTACAATCAGCCCCAGCATTTT.

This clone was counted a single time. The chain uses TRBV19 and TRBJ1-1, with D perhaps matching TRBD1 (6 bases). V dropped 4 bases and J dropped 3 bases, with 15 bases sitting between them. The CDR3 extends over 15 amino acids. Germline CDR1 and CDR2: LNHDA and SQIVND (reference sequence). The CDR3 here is CASSRRGGLYTEAFF. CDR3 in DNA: TGTGCCAGTAGTAGGAGAGGGGGTTTATACACTGAAGCTTTCTTT. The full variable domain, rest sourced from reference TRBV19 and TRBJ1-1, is DGGITQSPKYLFRKEGQNVTLSCEQNLNHDAMYWYRQDPGQGLRLIYYSQIVNDFQKGDIAEGYSVSREKKESFPLTVTSAQKNPTAFYLCASSRRGGLYTEAFFGQGTRLTVV.

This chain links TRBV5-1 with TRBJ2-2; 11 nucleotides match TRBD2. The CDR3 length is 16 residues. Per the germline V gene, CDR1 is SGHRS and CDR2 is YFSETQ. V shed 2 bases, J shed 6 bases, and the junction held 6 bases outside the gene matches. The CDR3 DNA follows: TGCGCCAGCAGCTTAAAGACTAGCGGGGAATCCGGGGAGCTGTTTTTT. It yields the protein CASSLKTSGESGELFF.